Below, 22 T cell receptor beta chains from the same sample are listed, as sequenced in a study of blood T cell repertoires in COVID-19. Profiled with immunoSEQ multiplex PCR; TCRdb holds only in-frame clones, not every one. The sample has 120,000 to 150,000 clones; 80% to 90% are singletons. The material sequenced was peripheral blood. These receptors came from a human donor with acute or convalescent COVID-19. The donor label of this sample is uncertain.

This CDR3 reads CASSFGQGNEKLFF. CDR3 sequence (DNA): TGCGCCAGCAGCTTCGGTCAGGGGAATGAAAAACTGTTTTTT. This chain joins TRBV5-1 and TRBJ1-4, with TRBD1 as a possible D gene (6 bases). CDR3 length: 14 amino acids. In germline, CDR1 is SGHRS, CDR2 YFSETQ. V lost 2 bases, J lost 5 bases, and 10 bases lay in between.

The chain couples TRBV3-1 (or the pseudogene TRBV3-2) to TRBJ2-3, with TRBD1 as a possible D gene (6 bases). V lost 6 bases and J 0 bases, leaving 13 bases between the germline ends. CDR1 is LGHDT, CDR2 YNNKEL, per germline (reference sequence). This CDR3 is 15 amino acids long. This CDR3 is CASSPDSPSTDTQYF. The CDR3 DNA reads TGTGCCAGCAGTCCGGACAGTCCTAGCACAGATACGCAGTATTTT.

The rearrangement joins TRBV3-1 (or the pseudogene TRBV3-2) to TRBJ1-2, with 8 positions matching TRBD1. V was pared by 0 bases and J by 8 bases, with 5 bases of the junction left unmatched. Germline assignment: CDR1 LGHDT and CDR2 YNNKEL (reference sequence). The CDR3 has 14 residues. The CDR3 loop is CASSQDTRGQGYTF. CDR3 nucleotides: TGTGCCAGCAGCCAAGATACCAGGGGGCAAGGCTACACCTTC.

This clone was seen just once. The genes are TRBV24-1 and TRBJ2-2; tentative D call: TRBD2 (6 bases). CDR1 KGHDR and CDR2 SFDVKD come from the germline V gene. The CDR3 is 15 residues long. Trimming took off 3 bases at V and 0 bases at J, with 7 bases between the two ends. The CDR3 nucleotides read TGTGCCACCAGTGATCCGGGAGCGAACACCGGGGAGCTGTTTTTT. This translates into CATSDPGANTGELFF.

V is TRBV9 and J is TRBJ2-5; perhaps TRBD1 as D (6 bases). This CDR3 has 14 residues. The germline V and J ends were trimmed by 4 bases and 5 bases, with 15 bases remaining between them. CDR1 is SGDLS and CDR2 is YYNGEE in the germline V gene. CDR3 region: CASSLNWQGETQYF. CDR3 DNA sequence: TGTGCCAGCAGCCTGAATTGGCAGGGGGAGACCCAGTACTTC.

The rearrangement links TRBV18 to TRBJ2-1; 8 bases align to TRBD1. The V gene end was trimmed by 2 bases and the J gene end by 5 bases; junction bases not matched to a gene: 2. Germline V gene sequence: CDR1 KGHSH, CDR2 LQKENI. The CDR3 sequence is 14 residues long. The CDR3 DNA follows: TGTGCCAGCTCACCAGAACAGGGGGACAATGAGCAGTTCTTC. Translating gives CASSPEQGDNEQFF.

The rearrangement joins TRBV29-1 to TRBJ2-5, with D possibly TRBD2 on 6 matching bases. V gave up 7 bases and J gave up 7 bases, with 16 bases separating them. The germline V gene encodes CDR1 SQVTM and CDR2 ANQGSEA. There are 12 residues in the CDR3. CDR3 DNA sequence: TGCAGCGGCGGGGTCTTGAAGGGGACCCAGTACTTC. Amino acid sequence: CSGGVLKGTQYF. The full variable domain, with the rest looked up from reference TRBV29-1 and TRBJ2-5, is SAVISQKPSRDICQRGTSLTIQCQVDSQVTMMFWYRQQPGQSLTLIATANQGSEATYESGFVIDKFPISRPNLTFSTLTVSNMSPEDSSIYLCSGGVLKGTQYFGPGTRLLVL.

This sequence joins TRBV30 and TRBJ1-1; D unclear. Germline V gene sequence: CDR1 GTSNPN, CDR2 SVGIG (reference sequence). The CDR3 is 13 amino acids. The ends were cut back, 5 bases at V and 6 bases at J, with 16 bases in the middle. DNA of the CDR3: TGTGCCTGGGCCCTCGGGGTCGGCCCTGAAGCTTTCTTT. Its protein is CAWALGVGPEAFF. The complete variable domain, with remaining parts taken from reference TRBV30 and TRBJ1-1, reads SQTIHQWPATLVQPVGSPLSLECTVEGTSNPNLYWYRQAAGRGLQLLFYSVGIGQISSEVPQNLSASRPQDRQFILSSKKLLLSDSGFYLCAWALGVGPEAFFGQGTRLTVV.

The chain joins TRBV18 to TRBJ1-6; TRBD1 agrees at 8 bases. The CDR3 totals 15 residues. V was pared by 6 bases and J by 7 bases, with 8 bases of the junction left unmatched. The V gene's germline CDR1 is KGHSH and CDR2 LQKENI. The CDR3 loop reads CASSADRGGNSPLHF. The CDR3 DNA reads as TGTGCCAGCTCGGCCGACAGGGGCGGCAATTCACCCCTCCACTTT.

This clone was observed a single time. V is TRBV7-9 and J is TRBJ1-1, with 8 positions matching TRBD1. V trimming: 4 bases; J trimming: 4 bases; junction bases outside the gene matches: 14. The CDR3 runs 17 residues. Germline CDR1 and CDR2: SEHNR and FQNEAQ (reference sequence). CDR3 nucleotide sequence: TGTGCCAGCAGCTCCCACCGTGCCCAGGGGGCGCGCACTGAAGCTTTCTTT. Protein product: CASSSHRAQGARTEAFF.

The CDR3 region has the DNA TGTGCCACTAGGGCGGGGGGGAACTCAGATACGCAGTATTTT. Its translation: CATRAGGNSDTQYF. The chain recombines TRBV7-2 with TRBJ2-3, with TRBD2 matching 9 bases. Trimming cost V 10 bases and J 4 bases; bases outside gene matches: 9. The germline V gene encodes CDR1 SGHTA and CDR2 FQGNSA. The CDR3 runs to 14 residues.

The chain links TRBV7-9 to TRBJ2-2; 8 positions match TRBD1. There are 17 residues in the CDR3. The ends lost 1 base at V and 5 bases at J; junction bases unmatched: 9. CDR1 is SEHNR, CDR2 FQNEAQ, per germline (reference sequence). This CDR3 is CASSLERQGSWTGELFF. As DNA, the CDR3 is TGTGCCAGCAGCTTAGAACGACAGGGGAGTTGGACCGGGGAGCTGTTTTTT. Based on the CDR3 plus reference TRBV7-9 and TRBJ2-2, the full variable domain is DTGVSQNPRHKITKRGQNVTFRCDPISEHNRLYWYRQTLGQGPEFLTYFQNEAQLEKSRLLSDRFSAERPKGSFSTLEIQRTEQGDSAMYLCASSLERQGSWTGELFFGEGSRLTVL.

V gene TRBV11-2 combines with J gene TRBJ1-6; 11 bases line up with TRBD1. This CDR3 region has 16 residues. Germline V gives CDR1 SGHAT, CDR2 FQNNGV. Trimming cost V 5 bases and J 4 bases; bases outside gene matches: 4. The CDR3 nucleotides read TGTGCCAGCAGCCGGGACAGGGGGTTATATAATTCACCCCTCCACTTT. Residues: CASSRDRGLYNSPLHF.

This clone was seen only once. The chain joins TRBV18 to TRBJ2-2; D gene unclear. Germline V lookup: CDR1 KGHSH, CDR2 LQKENI. V dropped 1 base and J dropped 5 bases, with 8 bases sitting between them. This CDR3 is 14 amino acids long. For the CDR3, the DNA is TGTGCCAGCTCACCACGCCTAGAAACCGGGGAGCTGTTTTTT. Amino acids: CASSPRLETGELFF.

This rearrangement joins TRBV19 to TRBJ1-1; tentatively, D is TRBD1 (5 bases). The V end lost 3 bases, the J end lost 6 bases, and 11 bases lay between the germline ends. CDR1 LNHDA and CDR2 SQIVND come from the germline V gene (reference sequence). The CDR3 is 13 amino acids. The DNA of the CDR3 is TGTGCCAGTAGTATTTCAGGGTCGGCTGAAGCTTTCTTT. Protein: CASSISGSAEAFF.

J is TRBJ1-5 and V is TRBV6-5; tentative D call: TRBD1 (6 bases). Germline V gives CDR1 MNHEY, CDR2 SVGAGI. The ends were cut back, 6 bases at V and 6 bases at J, with 15 bases in the middle. This CDR3 spans 14 amino acids. The CDR3 loop is CASSATGQGQPQHF. The CDR3 coding sequence is TGTGCCAGCAGCGCAACAGGGCAGGGTCAGCCCCAGCATTTT.

The CDR3 bases are TGTGCCTGGAGTCATGATCGCGGGGTTCGCGAGGAAAAACTGTTTTTT. It is translated as CAWSHDRGVREEKLFF. The gene calls are TRBV30 and TRBJ1-4; the D is unclear. Trimming removed 2 bases at V and 8 bases at J, with 21 bases between. Per the germline V gene, CDR1 is GTSNPN and CDR2 is SVGIG (reference sequence). The CDR3 loop spans 16 amino acids.

V gene TRBV19 combines with J gene TRBJ1-2, with D unclear. V gave up 5 bases and J gave up 2 bases, with 9 bases separating them. The CDR3 consists of 13 residues. Germline values: CDR1 LNHDA, CDR2 SQIVND (reference sequence). The CDR3: CASSWASNYGYTF. The DNA for the CDR3 is TGTGCCAGTAGTTGGGCCTCAAACTATGGCTACACCTTC. Full variable domain (remainder filled in from reference TRBV19 and TRBJ1-2): DGGITQSPKYLFRKEGQNVTLSCEQNLNHDAMYWYRQDPGQGLRLIYYSQIVNDFQKGDIAEGYSVSREKKESFPLTVTSAQKNPTAFYLCASSWASNYGYTFGSGTRLTVV.

This chain uses TRBV18 with TRBJ1-2; TRBD1 is a possible D gene (6 bases). Germline V gene data show CDR1 as KGHSH and CDR2 as LQKENI. Trimming took 0 bases from V and 14 from J, leaving 19 bases between them. The CDR3 contains 14 residues. The CDR3 reads CASSPPGDTTLGTF. In DNA form, the CDR3 reads TGTGCCAGCTCACCACCGGGGGACACCACCTTGGGGACCTTC.

V is TRBV5-1 and J is TRBJ1-4; D gene uncertain. V dropped 4 bases and J dropped 3 bases, with 10 bases sitting between them. CDR3 length equals 14 residues. Looked up from germline, CDR1 is SGHRS and CDR2 is YFSETQ. Written as DNA, the CDR3 is TGCGCCAGCAGCATCCGGGAGCCTAATGAAAAACTGTTTTTT. Amino acids: CASSIREPNEKLFF.

The rearrangement links TRBV6-6 to TRBJ2-5; the D gene is possibly TRBD2 (7 bases). Germline-derived CDR1 and CDR2 are MNHNY and SVGAGI (reference sequence). Trimming removed 2 bases at V and 5 bases at J, with 12 bases between. This CDR3 is 14 amino acids long. CDR3 in DNA: TGTGCCAGCAGTTACGGGGGGGCCGGGGAGACCCAGTACTTC. It codes for CASSYGGAGETQYF.

This clone was counted many times. The gene calls are TRBV9 and TRBJ1-4; no definite D call. V shed 4 bases and J shed 3 bases, with 13 bases lying between them. The CDR3 is 15 amino acids. Looked up from germline, CDR1 is SGDLS and CDR2 is YYNGEE. CDR3 nucleotides: TGTGCCAGCAGCCCTTCGGGGTACTCTAATGAAAAACTGTTTTTT. The encoded protein is CASSPSGYSNEKLFF.